The 4 T cell receptor beta chains below come from one sample, sequenced in a study of neurological immune-mediated disorders. TCRdb re-derived calls from the 5' RACE reads in MiXCR, one entry per CDR3 protein. This sample carries fewer than 55,000 distinct CDR3 sequences, 6% to 7% of them seen once, and the ten largest clones take 0.57%. Sequenced input: CD4+ T cells from blood. Source of these receptors: a middle-aged woman in good health.

This clonotype showed up many times. The chain is built from TRBV7-2 and TRBJ2-1, with D tentatively TRBD2 (7 bases). Germline CDR1 is SGHTA and CDR2 is FQGNSA. V gave up 3 bases and J gave up 12 bases, with 21 bases separating them. CDR3 length: 15 residues. CDR3 protein: CASSFQTSGEGRQFF. In DNA form, the CDR3 reads TGTGCCAGCAGCTTTCAAACCTCAGGGGAGGGGCGGCAGTTCTTC.

The sample holds many counts of this clonotype. The genes are TRBV5-1 and TRBJ2-3, with a tentative D call TRBD2 (5 bases). Trimming stripped 0 bases from V and 2 bases from J, with 7 bases between. Germline CDR1 SGHRS, CDR2 YFSETQ. The length of the CDR3 is 14 residues. The CDR3 is CASSLGGLTDTQYF. Here the CDR3 DNA reads TGCGCCAGCAGCTTGGGAGGACTCACAGATACGCAGTATTTT. The whole variable domain, filled in from reference TRBV5-1 and TRBJ2-3, reads KAGVTQTPRYLIKTRGQQVTLSCSPISGHRSVSWYQQTPGQGLQFLFEYFSETQRNKGNFPGRFSGRQFSNSRSEMNVSTLELGDSALYLCASSLGGLTDTQYFGPGTRLTVL.

This clonotype was recorded at least ten times. V and J are TRBV5-1 and TRBJ2-6; no definite D call. CDR1 and CDR2 from the germline V gene are SGHRS and YFSETQ. Trimming took 5 bases from V and 2 from J, leaving 8 bases between them. The CDR3 runs to 14 residues. CDR3 nucleotide sequence: TGCGCCAGCAGATCCCAGGCTGGGGCCAACGTCCTGACTTTC. Its protein is CASRSQAGANVLTF.

This clonotype has at least ten counts. V usage is TRBV6-1 and J usage is TRBJ2-1; tentative D call: TRBD2 (6 bases). The length of the CDR3 is 13 residues. The germline V gene encodes CDR1 MNHNS and CDR2 SASEGT. The V end lost 5 bases, the J end lost 9 bases, and 14 bases lay between the germline ends. The DNA for the CDR3 is TGTGCCAGCAGTCCGTCACTAGCTAGTGAGCAGTTCTTC. Protein product: CASSPSLASEQFF.